A single sample is the source of the 20 T cell receptor beta chains below, sequenced in a study of blood T cell repertoires in COVID-19 (dated by TCRdb to the early 2020s). The protocol used for the library was the immunoSEQ multiplex PCR assay. Not all clones reach the TCRdb copy of this immuneACCESS table, which keeps in-frame sequences only. Checked studies attribute under half of the gap to unresolved V genes and leave the rest unexplained. The sample data list roughly 150,000 clones, and approximately 87% of these were observed just once. The ten biggest clones cover 35% to 45% of the sample. Specimen: peripheral blood. Source of these receptors: a human donor in a cohort sampled during active COVID-19.

This clone appeared a single time. The chain recombines TRBV11-2 with TRBJ1-1, with D possibly TRBD1 on 5 matching bases. The germline gives CDR1 SGHAT, CDR2 FQNNGV. This CDR3 contains 14 residues. V lost 6 bases, J lost 5 bases, and 16 bases lay in between. This chain's CDR3 is CASRHGRGETEAFF. DNA of the CDR3: TGTGCCAGCAGACACGGACGGGGGGAGACTGAAGCTTTCTTT.

This chain connects TRBV9 to TRBJ2-3; 7 bases fit TRBD1. Trimming took 0 bases from V and 2 from J; bases not matched to a gene: 6. This CDR3 has 16 residues. The germline CDR1 and CDR2 sequences are SGDLS and YYNGEE. The CDR3 DNA reads as TGTGCCAGCAGCGTAGAACCGGACAGGACCACAGATACGCAGTATTTT. Its protein is CASSVEPDRTTDTQYF.

DNA for the CDR3: TGTGCCAGCAGCCCGGGACAGGGGTGGTCCGGGGAGCTGTTTTTT. Translated: CASSPGQGWSGELFF. The J gene is TRBJ2-2, the V gene TRBV6-6; TRBD1 agrees at 10 bases. Germline loops: CDR1 MNHNY, CDR2 SVGAGI (reference sequence). This CDR3 has 15 amino acids. With 6 bases clipped from V and 6 bases from J, the junction kept 7 bases outside the gene matches.

This clone was observed once. The rearrangement links TRBV29-1 to TRBJ2-5, with D possibly matching TRBD2 (7 bases). V lost 3 bases and J 5 bases, leaving 16 bases between the germline ends. This CDR3 has 14 residues. The germline CDR1 and CDR2 sequences are SQVTM and ANQGSEA. CDR3 DNA sequence: TGCAGCGTTGACCCGGGGGGCCTTGGGGAGACCCAGTACTTC. This sequence encodes CSVDPGGLGETQYF.

The V call is TRBV2, the J call TRBJ2-2; maybe TRBD2 (6 bases). Germline V gives CDR1 SNHLY, CDR2 FYNNEI. V lost 6 bases, J lost 5 bases, and 13 bases lay in between. The CDR3 has 14 amino acids. CDR3: CASREGPLTGELFF. DNA of the CDR3: TGTGCCAGCAGGGAGGGACCGCTTACCGGGGAGCTGTTTTTT.

This clone showed up just a few times. This rearrangement joins TRBV6-5 to TRBJ1-6, with 9 nucleotides matching TRBD1. CDR3 length: 15 amino acids. J gave up 8 bases and V 2 bases, and 4 bases lay outside the gene matches. Germline CDR1 MNHEY, CDR2 SVGAGI. CDR3 residues: CASSYLTGGDSPLHF. The CDR3 coding sequence is TGTGCCAGCAGTTACCTGACAGGGGGAGATTCACCCCTCCACTTT.

The chain recombines TRBV7-3 with TRBJ2-2; unclear D gene. This CDR3 has 15 residues. From germline, CDR1 is SGHTA and CDR2 FQGTGA. Trimming pared 5 bases from V and 1 base from J, leaving 11 bases between. The CDR3 loop is CASSRFAGNTGELFF. The CDR3 DNA sequence: TGTGCCAGCAGCCGCTTCGCAGGGAACACCGGGGAGCTGTTTTTT.

In its sample, this clone was seen once. The chain is built from TRBV5-1 and TRBJ1-1; possibly TRBD1 for D (5 bases). The CDR3 runs 12 residues. Germline-derived CDR1 and CDR2 are SGHRS and YFSETQ. V was pared by 0 bases and J by 7 bases, with 7 bases between. CDR3 region: CASSLEGLEAFF. As DNA, the CDR3 is TGCGCCAGCAGCTTGGAGGGACTTGAAGCTTTCTTT.

The gene calls are TRBV7-2 and TRBJ1-2, with 8 bases fitting TRBD1. V gave up 5 bases and J gave up 3 bases; unmatched junction bases: 8. Germline V lookup: CDR1 SGHTA, CDR2 FQGNSA. This CDR3 region has 15 residues. This CDR3 reads CASSPATGVYYGYTF. In DNA, the CDR3 is TGTGCCAGCAGCCCAGCGACAGGGGTGTACTATGGCTACACCTTC.

The chain recombines TRBV6-2 or TRBV6-3 with TRBJ1-5, with TRBD1 matching over 9 bases. Germline V gene lookup returns CDR1 MNHEY and CDR2 SVGEGT. This CDR3 has 14 amino acids. With V trimmed by 6 bases and J by 6 bases, 6 bases remained unmatched. In DNA form, the CDR3 reads TGTGCCAGCAGCTGGACAGGGGTTAGTCAGCCCCAGCATTTT. Its translation: CASSWTGVSQPQHF.

V usage is TRBV5-1 and J usage is TRBJ1-1; 7 nucleotides align to TRBD1. The V segment lost 0 bases and the J segment 4 bases; nucleotides outside the gene matches: 6. CDR1 SGHRS and CDR2 YFSETQ come from the germline V gene. This CDR3 has 15 amino acids. The CDR3 reads CASSLAQGVGTEAFF. DNA of the CDR3: TGCGCCAGCAGCTTGGCTCAGGGGGTTGGCACTGAAGCTTTCTTT.

DNA for the CDR3: TGTGCCAGCAGGACAGGGCCCCTGAACACTGAAGCTTTCTTT. This translates into CASRTGPLNTEAFF. The chain uses TRBV2 and TRBJ1-1; 7 bases align to TRBD1. Germline CDR1 is SNHLY and CDR2 is FYNNEI. J lost 0 bases, V lost 6 bases, and 4 bases had no gene match. CDR3 length: 14 residues.

V and J are TRBV6-2 or TRBV6-3 and TRBJ2-7; 7 bases align to TRBD1. The J segment lost 0 bases and the V segment lost 6 bases, leaving 11 bases of the junction unmatched. The CDR3 covers 16 residues. Per germline, CDR1 MNHEY and CDR2 SVGEGT. The CDR3 reads CASSPGTAMISYEQYV. The CDR3 coding sequence is TGTGCCAGCAGCCCCGGGACAGCTATGATCTCCTACGAGCAGTACGTC.

The rearrangement links TRBV5-8 to TRBJ2-1, with 9 bases matching TRBD2. Per germline, CDR1 SGHTS and CDR2 YDEGEE. CDR3 length equals 15 residues. V lost 8 bases to trimming and J lost 4 bases; unmatched junction nucleotides: 10. CDR3 in amino acids: CARGPRLAAYNEQFF. CDR3 in DNA: TGTGCCAGGGGACCCCGACTAGCGGCTTACAATGAGCAGTTCTTC.

V gene TRBV5-1 combines with J gene TRBJ1-2; 8 bases are shared with TRBD1. CDR3 size: 14 residues. Per germline, CDR1 SGHRS and CDR2 YFSETQ. Losses at the gene ends were 3 bases for V and 6 bases for J; bases not matched to a gene: 7. The CDR3 DNA reads TGCGCCAGCAGCTCCTCAGGGGGCTCGAATGGCTACACCTTC. It translates to CASSSSGGSNGYTF.

This clone appeared a single time. The CDR3 loop is CATYSGGHGTDTQYF. The CDR3 DNA reads TGTGCCACCTATAGCGGGGGTCATGGCACAGATACGCAGTATTTT. The chain has TRBV19 and TRBJ2-3; 9 bases map to TRBD2. Germline trimming cut 10 bases from V and 1 base from J; bases unmatched to any gene: 9. There are 15 residues in the CDR3. Germline V gene lookup returns CDR1 LNHDA and CDR2 SQIVND (reference sequence).

CDR3: CASSAGLGFYNEQFF. The CDR3 DNA is TGTGCCAGCAGCGCGGGACTAGGCTTTTACAATGAGCAGTTCTTC. J is TRBJ2-1 and V is TRBV7-9; 8 nucleotides align to TRBD2. The CDR3 contains 15 residues. V was clipped by 5 bases and J by 4 bases; unmatched bases: 7. Germline loops: CDR1 SEHNR, CDR2 FQNEAQ (reference sequence).

This chain joins TRBV6-1 and TRBJ1-2, with D hard to call. Trimming pared 3 bases from V and 7 bases from J, leaving 21 bases between. There are 16 residues in the CDR3. The V gene's germline CDR1 is MNHNS and CDR2 SASEGT. DNA for the CDR3: TGTGCCAGCAGTGAGCCCTCCAGGCAACTGGTCTCTGGCTACACCTTC. Translated, it gives CASSEPSRQLVSGYTF.

The chain recombines TRBV7-2 with TRBJ1-1; 7 positions agree with TRBD1. The junction had 4 bases not matched to a gene; V was cut back by 5 bases and J by 1 base. This CDR3 spans 14 amino acids. CDR1 is SGHTA, CDR2 FQGNSA, per germline. The CDR3 here is CASSLRTGNTEAFF. CDR3 DNA: TGTGCCAGCAGCCTACGGACAGGGAACACTGAAGCTTTCTTT. The variable domain in full, completed from reference TRBV7-2 and TRBJ1-1, reads GAGVSQSPSNKVTEKGKDVELRCDPISGHTALYWYRQSLGQGLEFLIYFQGNSAPDKSGLPSDRFSAERTGGSVSTLTIQRTQQEDSAVYLCASSLRTGNTEAFFGQGTRLTVV.

CDR3 residues: CASSPRGRSYNEQFF. The CDR3 DNA is TGTGCCAGCAGCCCTCGGGGTCGCAGCTACAATGAGCAGTTCTTC. The chain joins TRBV3-1 (or the pseudogene TRBV3-2) to TRBJ2-1; TRBD2 might be the D (5 bases). CDR3 length: 15 residues. Germline-derived CDR1 and CDR2 are LGHDT and YNNKEL (reference sequence). Trimming took 4 bases from V and 3 from J, leaving 13 bases between them.